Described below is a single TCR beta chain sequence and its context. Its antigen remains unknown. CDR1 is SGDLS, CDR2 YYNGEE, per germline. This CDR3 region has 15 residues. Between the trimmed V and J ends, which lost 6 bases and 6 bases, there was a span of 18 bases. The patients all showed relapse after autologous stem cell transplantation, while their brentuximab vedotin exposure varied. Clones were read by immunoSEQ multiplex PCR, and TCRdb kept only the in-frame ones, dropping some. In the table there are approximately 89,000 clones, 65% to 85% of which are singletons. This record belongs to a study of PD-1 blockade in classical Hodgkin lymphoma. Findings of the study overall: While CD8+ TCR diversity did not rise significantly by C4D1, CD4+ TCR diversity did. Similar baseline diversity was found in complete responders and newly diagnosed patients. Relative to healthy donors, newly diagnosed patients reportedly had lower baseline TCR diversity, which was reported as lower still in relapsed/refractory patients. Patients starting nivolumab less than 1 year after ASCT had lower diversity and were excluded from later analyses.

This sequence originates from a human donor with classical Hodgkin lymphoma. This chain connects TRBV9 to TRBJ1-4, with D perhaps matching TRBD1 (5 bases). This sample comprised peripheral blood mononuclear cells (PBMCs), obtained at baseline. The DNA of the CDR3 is TGTGCCAGCAAAGTGGGGGACGGGCGGGATGAAAAACTGTTTTTT. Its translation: CASKVGDGRDEKLFF.